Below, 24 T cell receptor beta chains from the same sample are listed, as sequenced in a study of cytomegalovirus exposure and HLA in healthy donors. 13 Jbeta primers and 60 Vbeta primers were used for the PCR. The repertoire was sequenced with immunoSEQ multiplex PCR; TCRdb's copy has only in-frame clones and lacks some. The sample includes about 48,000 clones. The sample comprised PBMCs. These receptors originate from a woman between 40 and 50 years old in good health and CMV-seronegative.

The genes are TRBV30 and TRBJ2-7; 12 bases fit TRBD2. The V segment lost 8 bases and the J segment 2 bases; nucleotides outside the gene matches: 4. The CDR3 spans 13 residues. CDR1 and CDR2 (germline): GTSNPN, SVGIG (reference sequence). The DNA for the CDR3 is TGTGCCGCTGGACTAGCGGGAACCTACGAGCAGTACTTC. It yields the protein CAAGLAGTYEQYF.

In DNA, the CDR3 is TGCGCCAGCAGCTTCCAGAACACCGGGGAGCTGTTTTTT. Residues: CASSFQNTGELFF. The chain joins TRBV5-1 to TRBJ2-2; no definite D call. From germline, CDR1 is SGHRS and CDR2 YFSETQ. Trimming shortened V by 2 bases and J by 1 base, and 3 bases separated the two germline ends. The CDR3 contains 13 residues.

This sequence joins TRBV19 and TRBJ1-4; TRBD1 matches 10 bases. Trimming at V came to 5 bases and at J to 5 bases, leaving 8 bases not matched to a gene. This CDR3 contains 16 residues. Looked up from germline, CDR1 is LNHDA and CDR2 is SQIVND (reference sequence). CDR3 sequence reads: CASSPWWDRGNEKLFF. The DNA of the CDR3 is TGTGCCAGTAGTCCCTGGTGGGACAGGGGAAATGAAAAACTGTTTTTT.

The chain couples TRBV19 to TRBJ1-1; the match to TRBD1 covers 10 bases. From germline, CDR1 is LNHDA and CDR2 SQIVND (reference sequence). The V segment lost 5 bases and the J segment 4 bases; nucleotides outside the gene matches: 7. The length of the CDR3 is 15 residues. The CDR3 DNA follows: TGTGCCAGTAGTCTAACCCGGACAGGGGGCACTGAAGCTTTCTTT. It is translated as CASSLTRTGGTEAFF. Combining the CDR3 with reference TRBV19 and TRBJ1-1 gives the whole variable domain DGGITQSPKYLFRKEGQNVTLSCEQNLNHDAMYWYRQDPGQGLRLIYYSQIVNDFQKGDIAEGYSVSREKKESFPLTVTSAQKNPTAFYLCASSLTRTGGTEAFFGQGTRLTVV.

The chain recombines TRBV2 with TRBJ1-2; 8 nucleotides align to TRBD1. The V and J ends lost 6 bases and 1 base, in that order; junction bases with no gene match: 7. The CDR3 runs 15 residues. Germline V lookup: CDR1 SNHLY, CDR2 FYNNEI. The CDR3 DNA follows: TGTGCCAGCAGCGCCGGGACAGGCTTTAACTATGGCTACACCTTC. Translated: CASSAGTGFNYGYTF.

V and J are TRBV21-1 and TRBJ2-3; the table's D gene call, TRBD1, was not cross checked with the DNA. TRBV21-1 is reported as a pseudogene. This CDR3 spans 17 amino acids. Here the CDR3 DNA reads TGTGCCAGCAGCAAAGCCGGACAGGGTATTAGCACAGATACGCAGTATTTT. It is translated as CASSKAGQGISTDTQYF.

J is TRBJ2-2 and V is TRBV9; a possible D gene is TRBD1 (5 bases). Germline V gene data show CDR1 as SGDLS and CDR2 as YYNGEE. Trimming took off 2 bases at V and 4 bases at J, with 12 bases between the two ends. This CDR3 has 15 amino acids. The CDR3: CASSVEGAVTGELFF. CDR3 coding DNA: TGTGCCAGCAGCGTCGAAGGGGCGGTCACCGGGGAGCTGTTTTTT.

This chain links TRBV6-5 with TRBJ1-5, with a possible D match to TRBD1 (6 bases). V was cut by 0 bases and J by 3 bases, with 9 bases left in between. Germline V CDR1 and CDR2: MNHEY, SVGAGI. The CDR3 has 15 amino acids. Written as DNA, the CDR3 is TGTGCCAGCAGTTACTCGTACAGGGTCAATCAGCCCCAGCATTTT. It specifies CASSYSYRVNQPQHF.

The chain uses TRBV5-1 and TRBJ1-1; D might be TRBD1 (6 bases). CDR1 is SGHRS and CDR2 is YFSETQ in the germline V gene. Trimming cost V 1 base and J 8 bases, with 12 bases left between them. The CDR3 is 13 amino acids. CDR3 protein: CASSLIPGQEAFF. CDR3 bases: TGCGCCAGCAGCTTGATCCCCGGACAGGAAGCTTTCTTT.

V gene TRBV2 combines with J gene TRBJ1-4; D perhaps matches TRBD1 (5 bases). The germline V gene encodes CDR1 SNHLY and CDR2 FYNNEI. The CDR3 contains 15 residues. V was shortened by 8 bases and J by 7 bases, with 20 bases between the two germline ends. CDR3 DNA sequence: TGTGCCAGCCAGATTCCGGGACTTCTAGGTGAAAAACTGTTTTTT. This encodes CASQIPGLLGEKLFF. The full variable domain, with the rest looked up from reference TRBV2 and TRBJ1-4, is EPEVTQTPSHQVTQMGQEVILRCVPISNHLYFYWYRQILGQKVEFLVSFYNNEISEKSEIFDDQFSVERPDGSNFTLKIRSTKLEDSAMYFCASQIPGLLGEKLFFGSGTQLSVL.

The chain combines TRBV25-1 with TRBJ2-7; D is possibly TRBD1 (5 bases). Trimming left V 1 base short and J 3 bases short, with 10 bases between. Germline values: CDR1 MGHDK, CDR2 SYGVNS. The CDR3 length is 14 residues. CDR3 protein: CASSEWSGNYEQYF. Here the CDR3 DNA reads TGTGCCAGCAGTGAATGGTCAGGGAACTACGAGCAGTACTTC.

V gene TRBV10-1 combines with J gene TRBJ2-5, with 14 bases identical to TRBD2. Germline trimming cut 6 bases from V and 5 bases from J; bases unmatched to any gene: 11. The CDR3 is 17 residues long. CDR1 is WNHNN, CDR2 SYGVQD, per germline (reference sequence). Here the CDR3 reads CASRVSGLAGAIETQYF. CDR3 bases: TGCGCCAGCAGGGTCTCGGGACTAGCGGGGGCCATTGAGACCCAGTACTTC.

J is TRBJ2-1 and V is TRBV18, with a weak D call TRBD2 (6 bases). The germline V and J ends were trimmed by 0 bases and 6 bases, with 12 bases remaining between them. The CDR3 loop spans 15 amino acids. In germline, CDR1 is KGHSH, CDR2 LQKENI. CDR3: CASSPPRGVANEQFF. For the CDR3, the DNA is TGTGCCAGCTCACCACCCCGCGGGGTTGCCAATGAGCAGTTCTTC. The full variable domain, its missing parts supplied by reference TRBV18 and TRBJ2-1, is NAGVMQNPRHLVRRRGQEARLRCSPMKGHSHVYWYRQLPEEGLKFMVYLQKENIIDESGMPKERFSAEFPKEGPSILRIQQVVRGDSAAYFCASSPPRGVANEQFFGPGTRLTVL.

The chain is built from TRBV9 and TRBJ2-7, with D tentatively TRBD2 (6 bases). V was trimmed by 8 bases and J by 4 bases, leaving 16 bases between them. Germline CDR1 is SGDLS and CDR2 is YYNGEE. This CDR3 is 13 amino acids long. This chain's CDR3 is CASHLALAYEQYF. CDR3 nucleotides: TGTGCCAGTCATCTAGCGTTGGCGTACGAGCAGTACTTC. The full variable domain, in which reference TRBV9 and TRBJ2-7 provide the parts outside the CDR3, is DSGVTQTPKHLITATGQRVTLRCSPRSGDLSVYWYQQSLDQGLQFLIQYYNGEERAKGNILERFSAQQFPDLHSELNLSSLELGDSALYFCASHLALAYEQYFGPGTRLTVT.

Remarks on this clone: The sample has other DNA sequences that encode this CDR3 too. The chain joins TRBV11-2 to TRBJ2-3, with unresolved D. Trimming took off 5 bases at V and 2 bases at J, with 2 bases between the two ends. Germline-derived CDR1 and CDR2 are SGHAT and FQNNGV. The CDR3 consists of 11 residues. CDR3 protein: CASSHTDTQYF. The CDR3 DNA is TGTGCCAGCAGCCACACAGATACGCAGTATTTT.

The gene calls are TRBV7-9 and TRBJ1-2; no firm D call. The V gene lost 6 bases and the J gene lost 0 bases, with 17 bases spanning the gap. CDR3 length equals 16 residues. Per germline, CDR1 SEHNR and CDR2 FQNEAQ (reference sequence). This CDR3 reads CASRPQGSRTNYGYTF. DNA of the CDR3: TGTGCCAGCAGACCTCAAGGATCCAGGACTAACTATGGCTACACCTTC.

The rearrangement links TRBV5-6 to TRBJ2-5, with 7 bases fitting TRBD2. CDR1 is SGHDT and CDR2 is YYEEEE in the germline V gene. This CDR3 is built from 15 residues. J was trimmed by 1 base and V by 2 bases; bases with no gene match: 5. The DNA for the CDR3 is TGTGCCAGCAGCTTTCTAGCGGCTACCCAAGAGACCCAGTACTTC. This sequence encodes CASSFLAATQETQYF.

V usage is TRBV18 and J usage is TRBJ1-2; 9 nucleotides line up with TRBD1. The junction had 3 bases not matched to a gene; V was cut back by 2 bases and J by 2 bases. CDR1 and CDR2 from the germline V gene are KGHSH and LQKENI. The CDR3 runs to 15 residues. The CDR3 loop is CASSPGQGRNYGYTF. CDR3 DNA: TGTGCCAGCTCACCAGGACAGGGGAGGAACTATGGCTACACCTTC.

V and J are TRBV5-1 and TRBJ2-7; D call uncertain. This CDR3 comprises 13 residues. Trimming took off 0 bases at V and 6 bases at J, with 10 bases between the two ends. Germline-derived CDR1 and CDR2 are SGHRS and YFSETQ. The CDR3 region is CASSLEVRGEQYF. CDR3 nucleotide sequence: TGCGCCAGCAGCTTGGAGGTGAGAGGCGAGCAGTACTTC.

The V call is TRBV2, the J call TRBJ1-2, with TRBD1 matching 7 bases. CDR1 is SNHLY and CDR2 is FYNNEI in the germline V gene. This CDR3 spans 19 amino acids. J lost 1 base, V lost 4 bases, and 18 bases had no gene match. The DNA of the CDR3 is TGTGCCAGCAGTGGGGTCTTATTTGGGACAGCCATAAATAACTATGGCTACACCTTC. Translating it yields CASSGVLFGTAINNYGYTF. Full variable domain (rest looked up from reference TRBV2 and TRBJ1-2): EPEVTQTPSHQVTQMGQEVILRCVPISNHLYFYWYRQILGQKVEFLVSFYNNEISEKSEIFDDQFSVERPDGSNFTLKIRSTKLEDSAMYFCASSGVLFGTAINNYGYTFGSGTRLTVV.

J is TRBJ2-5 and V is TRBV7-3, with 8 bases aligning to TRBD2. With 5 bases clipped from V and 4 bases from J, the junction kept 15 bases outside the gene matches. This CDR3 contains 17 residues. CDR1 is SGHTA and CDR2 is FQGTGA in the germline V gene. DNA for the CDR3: TGTGCCAGCAGCCTCCCGGGACTCCGGGGGGGCCGAGAGACCCAGTACTTC. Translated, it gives CASSLPGLRGGRETQYF.

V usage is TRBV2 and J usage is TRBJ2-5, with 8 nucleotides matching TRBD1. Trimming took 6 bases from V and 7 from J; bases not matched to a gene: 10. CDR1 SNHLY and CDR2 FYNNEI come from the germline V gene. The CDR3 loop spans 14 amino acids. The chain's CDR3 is CASRTTQGAGTQYF. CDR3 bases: TGTGCCAGCAGGACAACGCAGGGGGCAGGGACCCAGTACTTC.

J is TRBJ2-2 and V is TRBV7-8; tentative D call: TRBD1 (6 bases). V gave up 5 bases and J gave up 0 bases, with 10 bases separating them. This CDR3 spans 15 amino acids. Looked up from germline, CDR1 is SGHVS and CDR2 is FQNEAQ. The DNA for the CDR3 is TGTGCCAGCAGCCAAAGGGGGTCGAACACCGGGGAGCTGTTTTTT. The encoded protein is CASSQRGSNTGELFF.

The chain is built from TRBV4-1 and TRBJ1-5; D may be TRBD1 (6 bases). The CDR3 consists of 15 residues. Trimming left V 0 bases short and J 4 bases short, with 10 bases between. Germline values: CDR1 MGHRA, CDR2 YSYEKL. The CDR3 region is CASSQDGQRNQPQHF. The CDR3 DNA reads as TGCGCCAGCAGCCAAGATGGACAGAGAAATCAGCCCCAGCATTTT.